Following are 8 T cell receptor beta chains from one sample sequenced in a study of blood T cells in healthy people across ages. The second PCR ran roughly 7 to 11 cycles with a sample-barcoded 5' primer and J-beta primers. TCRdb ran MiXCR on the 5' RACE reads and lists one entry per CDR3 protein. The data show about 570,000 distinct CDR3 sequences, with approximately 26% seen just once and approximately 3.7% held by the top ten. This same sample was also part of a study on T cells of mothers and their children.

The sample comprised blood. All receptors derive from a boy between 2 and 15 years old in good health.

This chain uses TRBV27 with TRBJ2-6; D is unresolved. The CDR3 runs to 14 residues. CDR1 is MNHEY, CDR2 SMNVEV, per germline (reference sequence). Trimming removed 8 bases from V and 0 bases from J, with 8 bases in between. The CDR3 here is CASGQLSGANVLTF. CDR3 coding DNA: TGTGCCAGCGGCCAACTCTCTGGGGCCAACGTCCTGACTTTC. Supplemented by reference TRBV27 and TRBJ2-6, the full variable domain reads EAQVTQNPRYLITVTGKKLTVTCSQNMNHEYMSWYRQDPGLGLRQIYYSMNVEVTDKGDVPEGYKVSRKEKRNFPLILESPSPNQTSLYFCASGQLSGANVLTFGAGSRLTVL.

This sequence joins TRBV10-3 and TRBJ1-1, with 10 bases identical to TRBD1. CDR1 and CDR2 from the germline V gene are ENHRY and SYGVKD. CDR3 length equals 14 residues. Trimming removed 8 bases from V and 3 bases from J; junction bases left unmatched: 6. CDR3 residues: CAIQRQGADTEAFF. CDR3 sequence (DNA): TGTGCCATCCAGAGACAGGGGGCGGACACTGAAGCTTTCTTT.

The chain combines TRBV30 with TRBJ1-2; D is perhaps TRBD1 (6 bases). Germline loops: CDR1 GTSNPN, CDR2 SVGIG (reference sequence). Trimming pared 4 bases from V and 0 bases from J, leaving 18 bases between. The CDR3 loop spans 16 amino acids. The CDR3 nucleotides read TGTGCCTGGAACCCTTTCCCCAGGGGCGCTAACTATGGCTACACCTTC. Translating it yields CAWNPFPRGANYGYTF.

The CDR3 is CASSLASGRHNEQFF. The CDR3, as DNA: TGCGCCAGCAGCTTAGCTAGCGGGAGACACAATGAGCAGTTCTTC. The chain has TRBV5-1 and TRBJ2-1; TRBD2 matches at 10 bases. The trim removed 2 bases at V and 5 bases at J, leaving 4 bases unmatched. The CDR3 runs to 15 residues. The germline V gene encodes CDR1 SGHRS and CDR2 YFSETQ.

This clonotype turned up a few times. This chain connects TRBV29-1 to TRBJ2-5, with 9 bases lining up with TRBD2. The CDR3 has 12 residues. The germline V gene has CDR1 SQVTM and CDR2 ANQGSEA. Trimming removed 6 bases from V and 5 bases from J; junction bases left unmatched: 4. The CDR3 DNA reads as TGCAGCGTCCTTAGCGGGAGTGAGACCCAGTACTTC. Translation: CSVLSGSETQYF.

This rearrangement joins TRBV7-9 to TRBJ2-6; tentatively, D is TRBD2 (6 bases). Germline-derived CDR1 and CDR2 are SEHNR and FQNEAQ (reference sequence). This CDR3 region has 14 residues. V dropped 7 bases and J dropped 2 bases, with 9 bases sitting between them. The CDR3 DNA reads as TGTGCCAGCAAGGCGGGAACTGGGGCCAACGTCCTGACTTTC. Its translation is CASKAGTGANVLTF.

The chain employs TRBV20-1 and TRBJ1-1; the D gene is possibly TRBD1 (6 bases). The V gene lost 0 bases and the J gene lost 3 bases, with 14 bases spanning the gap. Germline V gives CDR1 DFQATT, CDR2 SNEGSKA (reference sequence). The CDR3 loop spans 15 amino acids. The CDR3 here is CSARDLGRGDTEAFF. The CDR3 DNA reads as TGCAGTGCTAGAGATCTGGGCAGGGGAGACACTGAAGCTTTCTTT.

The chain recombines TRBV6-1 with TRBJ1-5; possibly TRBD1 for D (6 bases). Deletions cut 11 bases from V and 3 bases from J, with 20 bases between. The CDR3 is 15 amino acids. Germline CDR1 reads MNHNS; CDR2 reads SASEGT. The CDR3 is CAGRTRGGYNQPQHF. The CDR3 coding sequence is TGTGCCGGTCGAACCAGGGGAGGCTACAATCAGCCCCAGCATTTT.